The 21 T cell receptor beta chains presented below share a single source sample, sequenced in a study of shared clonotypes between healthy human individuals. Only in-frame clones appear in the TCRdb table, and some are missing; sequencing was by immunoSEQ multiplex PCR. The table has around 1.6 million clones, under 99% seen once; the top ten hold approximately 0.45%. The specimen was naive CD4+ T cells sorted from blood. Subset reported: CD45RA+ positively selected. These TCRs come from a man younger than 40 in good health.

This clone was seen just once. The CDR3 DNA is TGCAGCGTTGGAGGGACTAGCGGGAGGCCAGGGGTCTATGAGCAGTTCTTC. The encoded protein is CSVGGTSGRPGVYEQFF. V is TRBV29-1 and J is TRBJ2-1; 15 bases map to TRBD2. Germline CDR1 is SQVTM and CDR2 is ANQGSEA. The CDR3 has 17 residues. Trimming cost V 4 bases and J 8 bases; bases outside gene matches: 12.

This clone was seen a handful of times. The gene calls are TRBV10-1 and TRBJ2-7, with no clear D. Trimming left V 4 bases short and J 7 bases short, with 8 bases between. Per germline, CDR1 WNHNN and CDR2 SYGVQD (reference sequence). The CDR3 consists of 11 residues. DNA for the CDR3: TGCGCCAGCAGTGCGGGCCTGGAGCAGTACTTC. This encodes CASSAGLEQYF.

The chain is built from TRBV6-1 and TRBJ1-1, with D unresolved. Germline CDR1 is MNHNS and CDR2 is SASEGT. Trimming removed 3 bases from V and 3 bases from J, with 5 bases in between. The CDR3 is made up of 12 amino acids. In DNA form, the CDR3 reads TGTGCCAGCAGTGATGTATACACTGAAGCTTTCTTT. Translation: CASSDVYTEAFF.

This chain links TRBV7-3 with TRBJ2-1, with D perhaps matching TRBD2 (6 bases). CDR1 SGHTA and CDR2 FQGTGA come from the germline V gene. CDR3 length: 15 amino acids. Trimming removed 5 bases at V and 4 bases at J, with 15 bases between. The CDR3 loop reads CASSAPGLGYNEQFF. DNA of the CDR3: TGTGCCAGCAGCGCGCCGGGACTGGGTTACAATGAGCAGTTCTTC.

The chain combines TRBV7-6 with TRBJ1-1; D uncertain. The CDR3 totals 15 residues. The V end lost 5 bases, the J end lost 4 bases, and 17 bases lay between the germline ends. Germline assignment: CDR1 SGHVS and CDR2 FNYEAQ. CDR3 region: CASSRMSGGGTEAFF. The DNA of the CDR3 is TGTGCCAGCAGCCGCATGAGTGGAGGAGGCACTGAAGCTTTCTTT.

On this clone itself: Other nucleotide sequences from this sample produce the same CDR3. This chain links TRBV7-2 with TRBJ2-1; 10 bases agree with TRBD2. This CDR3 spans 15 amino acids. Looked up from germline, CDR1 is SGHTA and CDR2 is FQGNSA. The V gene end was trimmed by 3 bases and the J gene end by 4 bases; junction bases not matched to a gene: 3. The DNA of the CDR3 is TGTGCCAGCAGCTTTGGACTAGCGGAGTACAATGAGCAGTTCTTC. Encoded protein: CASSFGLAEYNEQFF.

This chain uses TRBV5-1 with TRBJ2-2; no definite D call. The CDR3 is 16 residues long. Trimming pared 0 bases from V and 4 bases from J, leaving 13 bases between. CDR1 and CDR2 (germline): SGHRS, YFSETQ. CDR3: CASSLEVIVSTGELFF. DNA of the CDR3: TGCGCCAGCAGCTTGGAGGTCATTGTAAGCACCGGGGAGCTGTTTTTT.

This rearrangement joins TRBV6-5 to TRBJ1-5; D is possibly TRBD1 (6 bases). CDR3 length equals 15 residues. V lost 5 bases and J 4 bases, leaving 15 bases between the germline ends. CDR1 MNHEY and CDR2 SVGAGI come from the germline V gene. CDR3 nucleotides: TGTGCCAGCAGTACCGGACGAGGGGGGAATCAGCCCCAGCATTTT. Protein sequence: CASSTGRGGNQPQHF.

The rearrangement links TRBV7-9 to TRBJ2-1, with D uncertain. The V and J ends lost 6 bases and 9 bases respectively, with 9 bases between them. Germline lookup yields CDR1 SEHNR and CDR2 FQNEAQ (reference sequence). The CDR3 is 11 amino acids. CDR3 region: CASRSSGEQFF. The CDR3 bases are TGTGCCAGCAGATCTTCGGGTGAGCAGTTCTTC.

This chain joins TRBV27 and TRBJ1-2, with 9 bases identical to TRBD1. V lost 4 bases, J lost 5 bases, and 8 bases stayed unmatched. Germline CDR1 and CDR2: MNHEY and SMNVEV (reference sequence). This CDR3 comprises 15 residues. The CDR3, as DNA: TGTGCCAGCAGTTCCGGGACAGGGTCACGGTATGGCTACACCTTC. Its translation is CASSSGTGSRYGYTF.

This chain uses TRBV19 with TRBJ1-3; tentative D call: TRBD1 (5 bases). V was pared by 2 bases and J by 0 bases, with 14 bases between. The length of the CDR3 is 17 residues. Per the germline V gene, CDR1 is LNHDA and CDR2 is SQIVND (reference sequence). CDR3 sequence (DNA): TGTGCCAGTAGTATATTCCTCAAGACAGCCTCTGGAAACACCATATATTTT. Protein product: CASSIFLKTASGNTIYF.

This clone showed up just a few times. The sample has other DNA sequences that encode this CDR3 too. V usage is TRBV5-1 and J usage is TRBJ2-3, with unresolved D. Germline V gene sequence: CDR1 SGHRS, CDR2 YFSETQ. CDR3 length: 13 amino acids. The V end was cut by 1 base, the J end by 0 bases, with 3 bases between. This CDR3 reads CASSLISTDTQYF. Written as DNA, the CDR3 is TGCGCCAGCAGCTTGATTAGCACAGATACGCAGTATTTT.

This chain links TRBV11-2 with TRBJ2-1, with D unclear. The V and J ends lost 5 bases and 4 bases respectively, with 18 bases between them. Germline V gene lookup returns CDR1 SGHAT and CDR2 FQNNGV. The CDR3 length is 16 residues. This CDR3 reads CASSVTSWGPYNEQFF. The CDR3 DNA is TGTGCCAGCAGCGTCACGTCGTGGGGTCCTTACAATGAGCAGTTCTTC.

The genes are TRBV7-8 and TRBJ2-7; 12 positions agree with TRBD2. CDR3 length equals 18 residues. Germline trimming cut 4 bases from V and 6 bases from J; bases unmatched to any gene: 16. Germline CDR1 reads SGHVS; CDR2 reads FQNEAQ. The CDR3 nucleotides are TGTGCCAGCAGCTCACCTCTTTCGACTAGCGGGAGTCGGGCCGAGCAGTACTTC. It codes for CASSSPLSTSGSRAEQYF.

J is TRBJ2-2 and V is TRBV9; 14 positions match TRBD2. With 4 bases clipped from V and 8 bases from J, the junction kept 10 bases outside the gene matches. Germline V CDR1 and CDR2: SGDLS, YYNGEE. The CDR3 runs 17 residues. CDR3 sequence reads: CASSPRLAGGPTGELFF. The DNA for the CDR3 is TGTGCCAGCAGCCCCCGACTAGCGGGAGGGCCGACGGGGGAGCTGTTTTTT. The full variable domain, its missing parts supplied by reference TRBV9 and TRBJ2-2, is DSGVTQTPKHLITATGQRVTLRCSPRSGDLSVYWYQQSLDQGLQFLIQYYNGEERAKGNILERFSAQQFPDLHSELNLSSLELGDSALYFCASSPRLAGGPTGELFFGEGSRLTVL.

The chain is built from TRBV5-1 and TRBJ1-2; D gene ambiguous. The CDR3 loop spans 13 amino acids. The germline V gene has CDR1 SGHRS and CDR2 YFSETQ. The V and J ends lost 7 bases and 2 bases respectively, with 12 bases between them. CDR3: CASAFGGNYGYTF. CDR3 nucleotides: TGCGCCAGCGCCTTTGGCGGGAACTATGGCTACACCTTC.

The V call is TRBV13, the J call TRBJ1-4; D is unresolved. Trimming took off 5 bases at V and 8 bases at J, with 15 bases between the two ends. CDR3 length: 14 residues. Germline values: CDR1 PRHDT, CDR2 FYEKMQ (reference sequence). The CDR3 DNA sequence: TGTGCCAGCAGCCGAAGGACGGCGGAAGAAAAACTGTTTTTT. This translates into CASSRRTAEEKLFF.

The sample holds one count of this clone. The V gene is TRBV5-4, the J gene TRBJ2-1; 7 nucleotides line up with TRBD2. Germline assignment: CDR1 SGHNT and CDR2 YYREEE (reference sequence). After removal of 4 bases from V and 0 bases from J, the junction contained 4 bases not matched to a gene. The CDR3 runs 15 residues. CDR3 bases: TGTGCCAGCAGCAAGCGGGATAGCTCCTACAATGAGCAGTTCTTC. Translated: CASSKRDSSYNEQFF.

This clone appeared once. CDR3 sequence (DNA): TGCGCCAGCAGCTCCTCGGGACAGCGGGTTAACAATGAGCAGTTCTTC. This sequence encodes CASSSSGQRVNNEQFF. The chain recombines TRBV5-1 with TRBJ2-1; D may be TRBD1 (7 bases). This CDR3 has 16 residues. Germline V lookup: CDR1 SGHRS, CDR2 YFSETQ. Trimming shortened V by 3 bases and J by 5 bases, and 18 bases separated the two germline ends.

The chain employs TRBV27 and TRBJ2-2, with TRBD2 identical over 13 bases. This CDR3 region has 15 residues. Losses at the gene ends were 5 bases for V and 8 bases for J; bases not matched to a gene: 5. Looked up from germline, CDR1 is MNHEY and CDR2 is SMNVEV (reference sequence). CDR3: CASSGLAGVSGELFF. DNA of the CDR3: TGTGCCAGCAGTGGACTAGCGGGAGTTTCGGGGGAGCTGTTTTTT.

This chain joins TRBV5-5 and TRBJ2-7; the D call may be TRBD1 or TRBD2 (6 bases each). CDR3 size: 14 residues. CDR1 SGHKS and CDR2 YYEKEE come from the germline V gene (reference sequence). Trimming left V 0 bases short and J 3 bases short, with 10 bases between. The chain's CDR3 is CASSLVGGRYEQYF. Written as DNA, the CDR3 is TGTGCCAGCAGCTTGGTAGGGGGGCGCTACGAGCAGTACTTC.